Listed below are T cell receptor beta chains from one sample, sequenced in a study of blood T cell repertoires in COVID-19. Assay used: immunoSEQ multiplex PCR; TCRdb lists only in-frame clones, some missing. The data show some 250,000 clones, approximately 86% seen once. The material sequenced was peripheral blood. All receptors come from a young man with active or convalescent COVID-19. Both conserved end residues are part of each CDR3. Each record gives: D gene, V gene, J gene, CDR3 protein, CDR3 DNA. A D gene is named only where the DNA matches it firmly.

D: NA
V: TRBV10-3
J: TRBJ1-1
CDR3: CAISDWGGARTEAFF
DNA: TGTGCCATCAGTGACTGGGGGGGGGCAAGAACTGAAGCTTTCTTT

D: NA
V: TRBV10-3
J: TRBJ1-5
CDR3: CAISAYTGDQPQHF
DNA: TGTGCCATCAGTGCTTATACCGGGGATCAGCCCCAGCATTTT

D: NA
V: TRBV5-6
J: TRBJ2-5
CDR3: CASSLGRFLGGTQYF
DNA: TGTGCCAGCAGCTTGGGACGATTCCTAGGGGGTACCCAGTACTTC

D: NA
V: TRBV7-2
J: TRBJ2-3
CDR3: CASSLGGGITDTQYF
DNA: TGTGCCAGCAGCCTAGGGGGGGGAATCACAGATACGCAGTATTTT

D: NA
V: TRBV2
J: TRBJ2-4
CDR3: CASSEAYGELAKNIQYF
DNA: TGTGCCAGCAGTGAAGCGTACGGTGAGCTAGCCAAAAACATTCAGTACTTC

D: TRBD1
V: TRBV13
J: TRBJ2-7
CDR3: CASSPDRGNRGYLGSISYEQYF
DNA: TGTGCCAGCAGCCCGGACAGGGGGAATCGTGGTTATTTAGGGTCCATCTCCTACGAGCAGTACTTC

D: TRBD1
V: TRBV11-2
J: TRBJ2-7
CDR3: CASSLEGQVPYEQYF
DNA: TGTGCCAGCAGCTTAGAAGGACAGGTCCCCTACGAGCAGTACTTC

D: NA
V: TRBV7-3
J: TRBJ2-1
CDR3: CASSLDKSSYNEQFF
DNA: TGTGCCAGCAGCTTAGATAAGAGCTCCTACAATGAGCAGTTCTTC

D: NA
V: TRBV6-5
J: TRBJ1-2
CDR3: CASSYSTGYDYGYTF
DNA: TGTGCCAGCAGTTACTCTACAGGGTATGACTATGGCTACACCTTC

D: TRBD1
V: TRBV29-1
J: TRBJ1-2
CDR3: CSVESGTESLNYGYTF
DNA: TGCAGCGTTGAGTCTGGGACAGAGTCACTTAACTATGGCTACACCTTC

D: NA
V: TRBV3-1/TRBV3-2
J: TRBJ2-3
CDR3: CASSQGGGADTQYF
DNA: TGTGCCAGCAGCCAAGGGGGGGGCGCGGATACGCAGTATTTT

D: TRBD2
V: TRBV7-2
J: TRBJ2-1
CDR3: CASSLGISGLSYNEQFF
DNA: TGTGCCAGCAGCTTAGGTATTAGCGGGTTATCCTACAATGAGCAGTTCTTC

D: NA
V: TRBV7-2
J: TRBJ2-1
CDR3: CASSLGRTDNEQFF
DNA: TGTGCCAGCAGCTTGGGACGGACAGATAATGAGCAGTTCTTC

D: TRBD2
V: TRBV28
J: TRBJ2-2
CDR3: CASSLSPAGGPVELFF
DNA: TGTGCCAGCAGTTTATCCCCCGCGGGGGGGCCCGTGGAGCTGTTTTTT

D: TRBD2
V: TRBV5-1
J: TRBJ2-3
CDR3: CASSLRERGGLSADTQYF
DNA: TGCGCCAGCAGCTTGAGAGAGCGGGGGGGCCTGTCCGCAGATACGCAGTATTTT

D: NA
V: TRBV3-1/TRBV3-2
J: TRBJ2-1
CDR3: CASSQDRRSNEQFF
DNA: TGTGCCAGCAGCCAAGATCGTCGCAGCAATGAGCAGTTCTTC